The rows below give T cell receptor beta chains drawn from one sample of a study of blood T cell repertoires in COVID-19. The protocol was immunoSEQ multiplex PCR, while the TCRdb copy is restricted to in-frame clones and leaves out a portion. The table has around 500,000 clones, approximately 85% seen once. The specimen sequenced was peripheral blood. These receptors all stem from a human donor in a cohort sampled during active COVID-19. Both conserved end residues are part of each CDR3. D genes are given only for firm matches. Expanded clones are given a class, and other clones once, few, many or no size at all.

>TRBJ2-1|TRBD2|TRBV19|-
TGTGCCAGTAGTAATAGCGGGACCTCCTTTTACAATGAGCAGTTCTTC
CASSNSGTSFYNEQFF
>TRBJ1-5|-|TRBV28|-
TGTGCCAGCAGACCCGGGACACGAGGCAATCAGCCCCAGCATTTT
CASRPGTRGNQPQHF
>TRBJ2-3|TRBD2|TRBV7-9|once
TGTGCCAGCAGCTTCGCTCCCGGGATTAGCGGGAGAGGAGATACGCAGTATTTT
CASSFAPGISGRGDTQYF
>TRBJ1-2|TRBD1|TRBV30|-
TGTGCCTGGAGTGGGACAGGGTCTATCTACACCTTC
CAWSGTGSIYTF
>TRBJ2-5|-|TRBV25-1|-
TGTGCCAGCAGTGAAGGGGTAGCGGTAGAGACCCAGTACTTC
CASSEGVAVETQYF
>TRBJ2-1|TRBD2|TRBV19|-
TGTGCCAGTAGCCAGCGGGGGGGCTCCTACAATGAGCAGTTCTTC
CASSQRGGSYNEQFF
>TRBJ1-1|-|TRBV6-5|-
TGTGCCAGCAGCCCGCTCCCGGGGGGGAACACTGAAGCTTTCTTT
CASSPLPGGNTEAFF
>TRBJ2-1|TRBD2|TRBV19|-
TGTGCCAGTAGTCTAGCGGGTGGCTACAATGAGCAGTTCTTC
CASSLAGGYNEQFF
>TRBJ2-5|TRBD2|TRBV24-1|-
TGTGCCACCAGTGATTCAAGGGGAGGGGCGGAGACCCAGTACTTC
CATSDSRGGAETQYF
>TRBJ1-2|TRBD1|TRBV19|-
TGTGCCAGTAGTCCCGTCGGGACAGGGGGTAAAGTGAGCGGCTACACCTTC
CASSPVGTGGKVSGYTF
>TRBJ2-1|-|TRBV5-1|-
TGCGCCAGCAGCTATCTAGGCGGCGATGAGCAGTTCTTC
CASSYLGGDEQFF
>TRBJ2-3|TRBD2|TRBV30|-
TGTGCCTTTGTAGCGGGATTCACAGATACGCAGTATTTT
CAFVAGFTDTQYF
>TRBJ1-1|-|TRBV19|-
TGTGCCAGTAGTAGCCCGCGGGGAGGTCTCACTGAAGCTTTCTTT
CASSSPRGGLTEAFF
>TRBJ1-1|-|TRBV2|-
TGTGCCAGCAGTGGGAGCACTGAAGCTTTCTTT
CASSGSTEAFF
>TRBJ1-5|-|TRBV7-2|once
TGTGCCAGCAGCTACAGGGTTACACAGCCCCAGCATTTT
CASSYRVTQPQHF
>TRBJ2-5|TRBD2|TRBV4-1|-
TGCGCCAGCAGCCGCGGACTAGCGGGAGCGGGCGGGAGGGAGACCCAGTACTTC
CASSRGLAGAGGRETQYF
>TRBJ1-5|-|TRBV6-5|-
TGTGCCAGCAGTTACCGCCAGGGCCCCGGTCAGCCCCAGCATTTT
CASSYRQGPGQPQHF
>TRBJ2-7|-|TRBV6-2/TRBV6-3|-
TGTGCCAGCAGTTACTCTCCCTCTTACGAGCAGTACTTC
CASSYSPSYEQYF
>TRBJ2-3|TRBD1|TRBV2|-
TGTGCCAGCACTTGGGGACAGGTCGTCGGGGATACGCAGTATTTT
CASTWGQVVGDTQYF
>TRBJ1-1|TRBD1|TRBV11-2|-
TGTGCCACCGTGACAGGGGGTGTCCGTAACACTGAAGCTTTCTTT
CATVTGGVRNTEAFF
>TRBJ2-1|TRBD2|TRBV15|-
TGTGCCACCAGTTCCGGGACTAGCAGTTACAATGAGCAGTTCTTC
CATSSGTSSYNEQFF
>TRBJ2-5|TRBD1|TRBV5-1|-
TGCGCCAGCAGCTTGGACGGACAGGGTGAGGAGACCCAGTACTTC
CASSLDGQGEETQYF
>TRBJ1-5|TRBD1|TRBV3-1/TRBV3-2|-
TGTGCCAGCAGCTACGGCCAGTGGGACAGGGACACCAATCAGCCCCAGCATTTT
CASSYGQWDRDTNQPQHF
>TRBJ2-1|TRBD2|TRBV5-6|-
TGTGCCAGCAGGGGGCAGGGCGGGAGGAATGAGCAGTTCTTC
CASRGQGGRNEQFF
>TRBJ2-7|-|TRBV7-2|-
TGTGCCAGCAGCCCCCCTGTAACTGCCTCCTACGAGCAGTACTTC
CASSPPVTASYEQYF
>TRBJ2-3|TRBD2|TRBV3-1/TRBV3-2|-
TGTGCCAGTAGGACTAGCGGGAGCCTCGTCCCAACTGATACGCAGTATTTT
CASRTSGSLVPTDTQYF
>TRBJ1-1|-|TRBV6-1|-
TGTGCCAGCAGTGCACTTTTGGGGAGTTGGAACACTGAAGCTTTCTTT
CASSALLGSWNTEAFF
>TRBJ1-6|-|TRBV12-5|-
TGTGCTAGTGGTTTGGCCAACCCAGGGGTGAGTAATTCACCCCTCCACTTT
CASGLANPGVSNSPLHF
>TRBJ1-1|-|TRBV7-8|-
TGTGCCAGCAGCTTCCAGTCCCGGACCCATACAGGCCTGAACACTGAAGCTTTCTTT
CASSFQSRTHTGLNTEAFF
>TRBJ1-5|TRBD1|TRBV2|-
TGTGCCAGCAGTGAAGCGCACAGGGGGCTAGGTCAGCCCCAGCATTTT
CASSEAHRGLGQPQHF